This T cell receptor beta chain was sequenced during a study of radiation and T cells in renal cell carcinoma. Sequencing was performed with immunoSEQ multiplex PCR; in TCRdb, only in-frame clones are kept and a portion is missing. The data contain about 83,000 clones, over 80% of them seen just once; the ten biggest clones take up about 2.4%. Per germline, CDR1 SNHLY and CDR2 FYNNEI. This CDR3 comprises 15 residues. Trimming took off 6 bases at V and 0 bases at J, with 9 bases between the two ends. Noted time point: blood 4 weeks post-SBRT, at nephrectomy. As to treatment: 15 Gy SBRT to primary tumor, nephrectomy 4 weeks later. After SBRT, blood was collected at 2 and 4 weeks, plus baseline.

This material consisted of blood, taken from a patient whose treatment included radiotherapy and nephrectomy. V usage is TRBV2 and J usage is TRBJ2-6; the D is unclear. The receptor comes from a woman in her fifties or sixties with renal cell carcinoma. CDR3 sequence: CASRPQSSGANVLTF. The CDR3 coding sequence is TGTGCCAGCAGGCCACAGAGCTCTGGGGCCAACGTCCTGACTTTC.